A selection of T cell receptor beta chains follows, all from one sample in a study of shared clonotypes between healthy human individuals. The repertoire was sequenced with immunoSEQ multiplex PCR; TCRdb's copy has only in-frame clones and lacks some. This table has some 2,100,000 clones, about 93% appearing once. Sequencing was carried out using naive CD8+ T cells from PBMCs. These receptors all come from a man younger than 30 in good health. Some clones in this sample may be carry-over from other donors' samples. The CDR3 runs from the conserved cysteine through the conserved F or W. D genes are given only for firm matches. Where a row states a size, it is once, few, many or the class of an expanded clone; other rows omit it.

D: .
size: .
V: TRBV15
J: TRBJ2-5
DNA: TGTGCCACCAGCAGAGATCTCCTCTTCGAAGAGACCCAGTACTTC
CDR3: CATSRDLLFEETQYF

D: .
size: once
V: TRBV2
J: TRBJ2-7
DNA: TGTGCCAGCAGTGAAGAGGGGGGCGAGCAGTACTTC
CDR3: CASSEEGGEQYF

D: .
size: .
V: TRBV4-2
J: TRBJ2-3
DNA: TGTGCCAGCAGCCAAGAGGCTCCTGGGGCGGAGGGGCCCACAGATACGCAGTATTTT
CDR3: CASSQEAPGAEGPTDTQYF

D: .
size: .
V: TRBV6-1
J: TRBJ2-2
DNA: TGTGCCAGCAGTGTCCTGCTCCGAGGTACCGGGGAGCTGTTTTTT
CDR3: CASSVLLRGTGELFF

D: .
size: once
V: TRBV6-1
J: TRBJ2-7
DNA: TGTGCCAGCAGTGAAGGGCGGTCTTTCTACGAGCAGTACTTC
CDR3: CASSEGRSFYEQYF

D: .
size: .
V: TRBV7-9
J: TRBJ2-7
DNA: TGTGCCAGCAGCTCTAGTGCCCCCGGGGAAAGCTACGAGCAGTACTTC
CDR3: CASSSSAPGESYEQYF

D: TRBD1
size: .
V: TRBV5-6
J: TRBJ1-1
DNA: TGTGCCAGCAGCTTGGCTAAGGGACAGCCGATCTTGAACACTGAAGCTTTCTTT
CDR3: CASSLAKGQPILNTEAFF

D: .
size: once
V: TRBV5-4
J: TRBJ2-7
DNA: TGTGCCAGCAGCTTTCGGGGACTGGACTACGAGCAGTACTTC
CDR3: CASSFRGLDYEQYF

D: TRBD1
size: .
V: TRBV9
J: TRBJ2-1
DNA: TGTGCCAGCAGCCCGACAGGGGGCTCCGATAATGAGCAGTTCTTC
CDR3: CASSPTGGSDNEQFF

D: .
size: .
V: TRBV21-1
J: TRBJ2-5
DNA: TGTGCCAGCCGGGACAGGGTCGGAGAGACCCAGTACTTC
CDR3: CASRDRVGETQYF

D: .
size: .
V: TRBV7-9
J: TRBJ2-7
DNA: TGTGCCAGCAGCTTGACCCACTACGAGCAGTACTTC
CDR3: CASSLTHYEQYF

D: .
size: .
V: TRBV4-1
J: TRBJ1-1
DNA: TGCGCCAGCAGCCAAGACGGAGGTGGCGGGGGGAGGTCTGAAGCTTTCTTT
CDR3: CASSQDGGGGGRSEAFF

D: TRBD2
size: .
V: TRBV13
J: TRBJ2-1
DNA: TGTGCCAGCAGCCCATACGGGACTAGCGGCACCGGGCAGGAGCAGTTCTTC
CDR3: CASSPYGTSGTGQEQFF

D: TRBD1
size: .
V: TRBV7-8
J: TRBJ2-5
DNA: TGTGCCAGCAGCTCAAGGACAGGGGGCGCCTTCGAGACCCAGTACTTC
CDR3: CASSSRTGGAFETQYF

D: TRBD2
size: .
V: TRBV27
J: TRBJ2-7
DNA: TGTGCCAGCAGTCCCGTTTTAGTTAGCGGGAGCTACGAGCAGTACTTC
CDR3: CASSPVLVSGSYEQYF

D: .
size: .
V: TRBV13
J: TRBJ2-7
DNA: TGTGCCAGCAGCCAGATAGCGGAGACAGCCTACGAGCAGTACTTC
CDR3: CASSQIAETAYEQYF

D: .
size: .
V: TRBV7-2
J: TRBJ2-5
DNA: TGTGCCAGCAGCTTAGTACTAGGTACGGAGACCCAGTACTTC
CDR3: CASSLVLGTETQYF

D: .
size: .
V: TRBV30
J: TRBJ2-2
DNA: TGTGCCTGGAATCCTGGAACGAACACCGGGGAGCTGTTTTTT
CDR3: CAWNPGTNTGELFF

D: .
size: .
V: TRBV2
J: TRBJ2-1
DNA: TGTGCCAGCAGTCTAGCCTATGAGCAGTTCTTC
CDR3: CASSLAYEQFF

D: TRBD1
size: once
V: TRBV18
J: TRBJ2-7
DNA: TGTGCCAGCTCACCACCGACAGGGGACCACGAGCAGTACTTC
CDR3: CASSPPTGDHEQYF

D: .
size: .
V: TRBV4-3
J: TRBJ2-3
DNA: TGCGCCAGCAGCCAAGAAGGGAATGCAGATACGCAGTATTTT
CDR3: CASSQEGNADTQYF

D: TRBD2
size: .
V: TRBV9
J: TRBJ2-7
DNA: TGTGCCAGCAGCGGTGGACTAGCGGCCTCCTACGAGCAGTACTTC
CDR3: CASSGGLAASYEQYF

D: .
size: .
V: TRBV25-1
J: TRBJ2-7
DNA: TGTGCCAGCAGTCCTCTACAACGTGTCCTGGAGCAGTACTTC
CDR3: CASSPLQRVLEQYF

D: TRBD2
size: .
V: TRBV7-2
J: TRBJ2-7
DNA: TGTGCCAGCAGCTTAGCCAGCGGGGCCTCCTACGAGCAGTACTTC
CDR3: CASSLASGASYEQYF

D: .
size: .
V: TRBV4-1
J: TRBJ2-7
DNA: TGCGCCAGCAGCCCCCGGGAAGGCTACGAGCAGTACTTC
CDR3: CASSPREGYEQYF

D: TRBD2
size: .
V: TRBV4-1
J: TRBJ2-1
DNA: TGCGCCAGCAGCCAAGAAACGCGGGAGGGCCCGTCCTACAATGAGCAGTTCTTC
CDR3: CASSQETREGPSYNEQFF

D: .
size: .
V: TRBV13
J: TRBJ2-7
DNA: TGTGCCAGCAGCATCCCCCCAGGCTCGGGGGTTTACGAGCAGTACTTC
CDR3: CASSIPPGSGVYEQYF

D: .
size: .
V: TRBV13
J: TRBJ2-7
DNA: TGTGCCAGCAGCTTAAGGGGGCCCGCGCAGGAGGGCTACGAGCAGTACTTC
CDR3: CASSLRGPAQEGYEQYF

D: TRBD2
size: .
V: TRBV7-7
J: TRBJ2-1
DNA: TGTGCCAGCAGCGTGGGACTAGCGGGAGTTCATGAGCAGTTCTTC
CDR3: CASSVGLAGVHEQFF

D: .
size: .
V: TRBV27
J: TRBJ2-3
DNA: TGTGCCAGCAGTTTAATGGCTAGCCGCGATACGCAGTATTTT
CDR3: CASSLMASRDTQYF

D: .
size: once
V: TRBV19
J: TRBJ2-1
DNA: TGTGCCAGTAGTAACCCACTAGGGAGCTACAATGAGCAGTTCTTC
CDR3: CASSNPLGSYNEQFF

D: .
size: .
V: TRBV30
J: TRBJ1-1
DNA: TGTGCCTGGAGTTTAGACCTTGAAGCTTTCTTT
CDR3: CAWSLDLEAFF

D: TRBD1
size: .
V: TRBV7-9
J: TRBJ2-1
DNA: TGTGCCACCGATTTTCCGGGACAGGGGATGAATGAGCAGTTCTTC
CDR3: CATDFPGQGMNEQFF

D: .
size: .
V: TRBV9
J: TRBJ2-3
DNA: TGTGCCAGCAGCCACCCCCGGGGCCCGGGGGGCACAGATACGCAGTATTTT
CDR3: CASSHPRGPGGTDTQYF

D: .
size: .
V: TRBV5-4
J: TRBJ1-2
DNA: TGTGCCAGCAGCTTGGTCGGTGGCTACACCTTC
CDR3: CASSLVGGYTF

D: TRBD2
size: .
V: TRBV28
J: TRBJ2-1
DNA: TGTGCCAGCAGCCCCATGGGACTAGCATACAATGAGCAGTTCTTC
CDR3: CASSPMGLAYNEQFF

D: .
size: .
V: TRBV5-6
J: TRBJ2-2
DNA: TGTGCCAGCAGCTTTGAAGGGCCCGGGGAGCTGTTTTTT
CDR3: CASSFEGPGELFF

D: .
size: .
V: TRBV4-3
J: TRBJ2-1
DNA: TGCGCCAGCAGCCAAGTGGAGGGCGGGGAGCAGTTCTTC
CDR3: CASSQVEGGEQFF

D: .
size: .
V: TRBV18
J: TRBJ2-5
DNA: TGTGCCAGCTCACCTCGACTCCAAGAGACCCAGTACTTC
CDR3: CASSPRLQETQYF

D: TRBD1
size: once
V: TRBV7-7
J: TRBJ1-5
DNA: TGTGCCAGCAGCGTGACAGGGAAGCTGGGTCAGCCCCAGCATTTT
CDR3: CASSVTGKLGQPQHF

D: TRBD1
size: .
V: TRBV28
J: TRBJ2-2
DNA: TGTGCCAGCAGTGCCACAGGGGGTGACACCGGGGAGCTGTTTTTT
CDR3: CASSATGGDTGELFF

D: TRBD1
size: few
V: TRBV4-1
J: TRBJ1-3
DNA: TGCGCCAGCGGTACGGGACAGAGTGGAGGCACCATATATTTT
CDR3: CASGTGQSGGTIYF

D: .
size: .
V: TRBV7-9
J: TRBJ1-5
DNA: TGTGCCAGCACCGATAGCAATCAGCCCCAGCATTTT
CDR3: CASTDSNQPQHF

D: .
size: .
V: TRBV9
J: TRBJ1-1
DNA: TGTGCCAGCAGCGTAGGTGGGATGCCAGCTTTCTTT
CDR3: CASSVGGMPAFF

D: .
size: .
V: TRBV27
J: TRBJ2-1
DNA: TGTGCCAGCAGTTTAAGGGGAGTGGGGTACAATGAGCAGTTCTTC
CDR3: CASSLRGVGYNEQFF

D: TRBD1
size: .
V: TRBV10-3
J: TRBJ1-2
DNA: TGTGCCATCAGTGAGTCCGGGGGGGGACAGCTTAACTATGGCTACACCTTC
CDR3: CAISESGGGQLNYGYTF

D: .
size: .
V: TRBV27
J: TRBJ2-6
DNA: TGTGCCAGCAGTTTATACCAAAGGCCGTCTGGGGCCAACGTCCTGACTTTC
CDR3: CASSLYQRPSGANVLTF

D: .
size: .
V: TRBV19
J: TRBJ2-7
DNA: TGTGCCAGTACCGAGGGGTTCGAGCAGTACTTC
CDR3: CASTEGFEQYF

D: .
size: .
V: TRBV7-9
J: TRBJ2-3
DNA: TGTGCCAGCAGCCGAGGGGGAAATATTCTGAAAGATACGCAGTATTTT
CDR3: CASSRGGNILKDTQYF

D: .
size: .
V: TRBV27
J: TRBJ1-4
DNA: TGTGCCAGCAGTTTGAGTGGAAAACTGTTTTTT
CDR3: CASSLSGKLFF

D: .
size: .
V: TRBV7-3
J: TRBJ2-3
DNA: TGTGCCAGCAGCCCCACTAGGACAGGCACAGATACGCAGTATTTT
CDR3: CASSPTRTGTDTQYF

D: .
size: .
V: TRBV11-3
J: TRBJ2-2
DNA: TGTGCCAGCAGCTTAGCCCGTGTCGGGGAGCTGTTTTTT
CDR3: CASSLARVGELFF

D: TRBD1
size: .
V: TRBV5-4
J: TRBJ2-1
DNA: TGTGCCAGCAGCGTGCCCGGGACAGCCTACAATGAGCAGTTCTTC
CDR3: CASSVPGTAYNEQFF

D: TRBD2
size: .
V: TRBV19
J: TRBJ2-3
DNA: TGTGCCAGTAGTTACCGGACTAGCGGGAGGGTAAGCACAGATACGCAGTATTTT
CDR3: CASSYRTSGRVSTDTQYF

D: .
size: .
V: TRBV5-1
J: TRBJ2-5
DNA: TGCGCCAGCAGCCTCGGGACTCTCGATGAGACCCAGTACTTC
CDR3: CASSLGTLDETQYF

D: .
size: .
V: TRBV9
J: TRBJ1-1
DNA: TGTGCCAGCAGCGTAGGTAGACAGAACACTGAAGCTTTCTTT
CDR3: CASSVGRQNTEAFF

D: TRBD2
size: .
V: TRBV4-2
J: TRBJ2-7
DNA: TGTGCCAGCAGCCTTCTTGGGGGACGCGGGGGGAGTAAAGGTGTCGAGCAGTACTTC
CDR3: CASSLLGGRGGSKGVEQYF

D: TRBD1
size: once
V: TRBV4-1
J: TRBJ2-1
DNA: TGCGCCAGCAGCCGACAGGACAGGGAAACCTACAATGAGCAGTTCTTC
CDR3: CASSRQDRETYNEQFF

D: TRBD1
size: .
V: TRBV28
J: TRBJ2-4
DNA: TGTGCCAGCAGTTCCGCCCTTGTGAACCGGGACAGGCTAGCCAAAAACATTCAGTACTTC
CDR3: CASSSALVNRDRLAKNIQYF

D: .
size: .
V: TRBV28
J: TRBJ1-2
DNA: TGTGCCAGCAGTTTAGCAGCCTACTTGGGGGTGACTGGTGGCTACACCTTC
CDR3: CASSLAAYLGVTGGYTF